This record looks at one TCR beta chain sequence and its context. The sample originates from a study of blood T cell repertoires in COVID-19. Up to 2 weeks before entering the study, exposed participants had met a COVID-19 case. Some clones are missing from TCRdb's copy, which holds only in-frame ones; the method was immunoSEQ multiplex PCR. The data contain under 200,000 clones, roughly 84% of them singletons. The sample was PBMCs or T cells enriched from blood (not recorded which). This receptor was taken from a woman younger than 45 who had been exposed to COVID-19.

The CDR3 reads CATSGRQGGEQYF. In DNA form, the CDR3 reads TGTGCCACCAGTGGGAGACAGGGTGGCGAGCAGTACTTC. The V and J genes are TRBV24-1 and TRBJ2-7; 7 positions match TRBD1. The germline V gene encodes CDR1 KGHDR and CDR2 SFDVKD. V lost 5 bases and J lost 6; bases outside the gene matches: 6. The CDR3 loop spans 13 amino acids.